The clone carrying this T cell receptor beta chain was counted a few times. TCRdb redid the calling of the 5' RACE reads with MiXCR, one entry per CDR3 protein. The sample has about 250,000 distinct CDR3 sequences; 30% to 35% are singletons. The entry originates in a study of CD8 T cells in ankylosing spondylitis. Trimming at V came to 5 bases and at J to 5 bases, leaving 3 bases not matched to a gene. The CDR3 sequence is 13 residues long. From germline, CDR1 is SGHAT and CDR2 FQNNGV. Specimen: blood, either unsorted or a sorted T cell fraction (not recorded which). This chain connects TRBV11-2 to TRBJ2-1; 7 bases line up with TRBD1. The receptor was derived from a male donor with ankylosing spondylitis or in good health (not recorded which). In nucleotides, the CDR3 is TGTGCCAGCAGCAACAGGGGAGACAATGAGCAGTTCTTC. This gives the protein CASSNRGDNEQFF.